The sequence of this T cell receptor (beta chain) was determined in a study of OX40 agonist ivuxolimab in advanced cancers. About the research overall: The dose-escalation group included hepatocellular carcinoma, melanoma, renal cell carcinoma and head and neck cancer.

The assay was immunoSEQ multiplex PCR, and TCRdb's table has in-frame clones only and misses some. The table has 30,000 to 40,000 clones, around 84% seen once. Study-level points and caveats: At 0.1 to 3.0 mg/kg, CD4+ and CD8+ blood T cells expanded clonally by week 6.

Sampling times: baseline, cycle 4 day 1, cycle 7 day 1. Germline trimming cut 2 bases from V and 7 bases from J; bases unmatched to any gene: 6. CDR1 SGHVS and CDR2 FQNEAQ come from the germline V gene. The CDR3 has 16 amino acids. This clone was detected a few times. The target antigen is unknown. The J gene is TRBJ1-5, the V gene TRBV7-8, with TRBD1 identical over 12 bases. This specimen consisted of CD4+ or CD8+ T cells sorted from blood, obtained in a trial of the OX40 agonist ivuxolimab. The sequence was obtained from an adult with an advanced solid tumor such as melanoma, head and neck, liver or kidney cancer. Here the CDR3 DNA reads TGTGCCAGCAGCTTAAGGGACAGGGGGCCCCGGCAGCCCCAGCATTTT. Its protein is CASSLRDRGPRQPQHF.